The rows below give T cell receptor beta chains drawn from one sample of a study of blood T cell repertoires in COVID-19. Data came from immunoSEQ multiplex PCR; TCRdb stores just in-frame clones and leaves some out. The repertoire holds 110,000 or so clones, with roughly 79% as singletons. The sample comprised peripheral blood. All receptors come from a woman in her seventies with acute or convalescent COVID-19. Both conserved end residues are part of each CDR3. A D gene is named only where the DNA matches it firmly. Size tells how often a clone was seen (once, few, many) or the class of an expanded clone, and some rows leave it out.

d_call,v_call,clone_size,j_call,cdr3_aa,cdr3_nt
TRBD1,TRBV9,few,TRBJ1-1,CASSVGGGTGGEAFF,TGTGCCAGCAGCGTAGGGGGTGGGACAGGGGGCGAAGCTTTCTTT
TRBD2,TRBV7-9,NA,TRBJ2-5,CASSQSAGVETQYF,TGTGCCAGCAGCCAATCAGCGGGGGTAGAGACCCAGTACTTC
TRBD2,TRBV6-1,NA,TRBJ2-3,CASSESSGGETDTQYF,TGTGCCAGCAGTGAATCTAGCGGGGGGGAAACAGATACGCAGTATTTT
TRBD1,TRBV6-2/TRBV6-3,NA,TRBJ1-1,CASSYRDRLLMNTEAFF,TGTGCCAGCAGTTATAGGGACAGACTGTTGATGAACACTGAAGCTTTCTTT
TRBD1,TRBV24-1,NA,TRBJ2-2,CATSDSPGGATRENTGELFF,TGTGCCACCAGTGATTCCCCAGGGGGCGCGACTAGGGAGAACACCGGGGAGCTGTTTTTT
NA,TRBV10-3,NA,TRBJ1-5,CAISEGRGANQPQHF,TGTGCCATCAGTGAAGGGAGGGGGGCCAATCAGCCCCAGCATTTT
TRBD2,TRBV9,NA,TRBJ2-3,CASSVSGLTLTDTQYF,TGTGCCAGCAGCGTATCGGGACTAACCCTCACAGATACGCAGTATTTT
TRBD1,TRBV28,NA,TRBJ1-2,CASIPQGSYGYTF,TGTGCCAGCATCCCACAGGGGAGCTATGGCTACACCTTC
NA,TRBV13,NA,TRBJ2-5,CASSAYKQGGTETQYF,TGTGCCAGCAGCGCCTATAAACAGGGAGGGACAGAGACCCAGTACTTC
TRBD2,TRBV7-9,NA,TRBJ2-2,CASSLPESGGTNTGELFF,TGTGCCAGCAGCTTACCTGAAAGCGGGGGGACGAACACCGGGGAGCTGTTTTTT
NA,TRBV11-3,NA,TRBJ2-1,CASSLSGLDEQFF,TGTGCCAGCAGCTTAAGCGGCCTCGATGAGCAGTTCTTC
NA,TRBV4-3,NA,TRBJ1-5,CASSQDRGVPNQPQHF,TGCGCCAGCAGCCAAGATCGGGGAGTTCCCAATCAGCCCCAGCATTTT
NA,TRBV7-9,NA,TRBJ1-1,CASSPTQALNTEAFF,TGTGCCAGCAGCCCCACCCAGGCCCTGAACACTGAAGCTTTCTTT
NA,TRBV27,NA,TRBJ1-1,CASSPPGERNTEAFF,TGTGCCAGCAGTCCCCCCGGAGAACGGAACACTGAAGCTTTCTTT
TRBD2,TRBV7-2,NA,TRBJ2-2,CASSLAGALTGELFF,TGTGCCAGCAGCCTAGCGGGAGCTCTCACCGGGGAGCTGTTTTTT
NA,TRBV19,NA,TRBJ1-5,CASSINWNQPQHF,TGTGCCAGTAGTATCAACTGGAATCAGCCCCAGCATTTT
NA,TRBV2,NA,TRBJ1-5,CASSYTGPQHF,TGTGCCAGCAGTTATACAGGGCCCCAGCATTTT
NA,TRBV19,NA,TRBJ2-2,CASGGQGTGELFF,TGTGCCAGTGGGGGCCAGGGGACCGGGGAGCTGTTTTTT
TRBD2,TRBV11-3,NA,TRBJ2-3,CASSLGLAGGPGTDTQYF,TGTGCCAGCAGCTTAGGACTAGCGGGAGGACCGGGCACAGATACGCAGTATTTT
NA,TRBV6-5,NA,TRBJ1-3,CASRTDSSGNTIYF,TGTGCCAGCCGAACAGATTCCTCTGGAAACACCATATATTTT
NA,TRBV6-5,once,TRBJ1-5,CASGRVSNQPQHF,TGTGCCAGCGGGCGGGTTAGCAATCAGCCCCAGCATTTT